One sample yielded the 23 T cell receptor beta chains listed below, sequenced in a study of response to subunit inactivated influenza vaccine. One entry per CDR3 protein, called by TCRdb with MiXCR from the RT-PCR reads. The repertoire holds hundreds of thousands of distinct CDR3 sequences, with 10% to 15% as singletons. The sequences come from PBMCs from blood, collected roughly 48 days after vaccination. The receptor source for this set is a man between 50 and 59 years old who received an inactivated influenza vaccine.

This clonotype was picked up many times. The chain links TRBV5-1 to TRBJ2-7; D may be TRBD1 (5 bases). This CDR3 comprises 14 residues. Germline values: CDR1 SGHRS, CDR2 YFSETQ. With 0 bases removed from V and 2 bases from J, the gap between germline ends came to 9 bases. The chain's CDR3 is CASSLAGNAYEQYF. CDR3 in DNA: TGCGCCAGCAGCTTGGCAGGGAATGCCTACGAGCAGTACTTC.

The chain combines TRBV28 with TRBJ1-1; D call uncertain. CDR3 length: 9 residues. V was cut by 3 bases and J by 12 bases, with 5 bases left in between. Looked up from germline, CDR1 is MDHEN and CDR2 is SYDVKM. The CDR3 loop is CASSLRTFF. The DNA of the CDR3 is TGTGCCAGCAGTTTGAGGACTTTCTTT.

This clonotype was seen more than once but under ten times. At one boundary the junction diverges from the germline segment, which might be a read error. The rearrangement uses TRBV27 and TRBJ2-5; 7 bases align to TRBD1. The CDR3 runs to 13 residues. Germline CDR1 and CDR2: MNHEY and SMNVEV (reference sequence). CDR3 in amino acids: CASSWDSKETQYF. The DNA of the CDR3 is TGTGCCAGTAGTTGGGACAGTAAAGAGACCCAGTACTTC.

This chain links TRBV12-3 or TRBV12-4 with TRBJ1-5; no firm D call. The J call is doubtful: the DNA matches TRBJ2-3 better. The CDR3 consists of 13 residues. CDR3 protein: CASSLDRNQPQYF. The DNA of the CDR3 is TGTGCCAGCAGTTTAGATCGCAATCAGCCCCAGTATTTT.

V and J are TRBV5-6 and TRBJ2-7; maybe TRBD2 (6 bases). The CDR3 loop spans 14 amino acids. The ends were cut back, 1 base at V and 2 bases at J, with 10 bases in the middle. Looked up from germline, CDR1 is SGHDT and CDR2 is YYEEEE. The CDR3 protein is CASSLPGVAYEQYF. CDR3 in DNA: TGTGCCAGCAGCTTGCCGGGGGTGGCCTACGAGCAGTACTTC.

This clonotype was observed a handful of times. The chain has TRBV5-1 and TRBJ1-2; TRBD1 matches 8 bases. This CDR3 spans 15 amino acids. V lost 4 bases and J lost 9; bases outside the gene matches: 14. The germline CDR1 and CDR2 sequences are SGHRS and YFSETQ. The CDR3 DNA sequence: TGCGCCAGCAGCCAACAAACGACAGGGGCCAAGCGCTACACCTTC. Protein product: CASSQQTTGAKRYTF.

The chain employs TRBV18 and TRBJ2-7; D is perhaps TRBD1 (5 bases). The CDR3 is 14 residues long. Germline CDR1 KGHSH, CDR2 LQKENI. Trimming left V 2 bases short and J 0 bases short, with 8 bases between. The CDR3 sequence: CASSPTGYSYEQYF. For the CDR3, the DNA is TGTGCCAGCTCACCAACAGGCTACTCCTACGAGCAGTACTTC.

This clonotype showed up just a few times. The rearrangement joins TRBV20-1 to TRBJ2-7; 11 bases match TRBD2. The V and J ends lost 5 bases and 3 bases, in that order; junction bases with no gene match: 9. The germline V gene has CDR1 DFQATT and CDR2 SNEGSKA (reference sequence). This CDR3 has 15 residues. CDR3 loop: CSAHILAGAFYEQYF. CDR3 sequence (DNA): TGCAGTGCTCACATACTAGCGGGAGCATTCTACGAGCAGTACTTC.

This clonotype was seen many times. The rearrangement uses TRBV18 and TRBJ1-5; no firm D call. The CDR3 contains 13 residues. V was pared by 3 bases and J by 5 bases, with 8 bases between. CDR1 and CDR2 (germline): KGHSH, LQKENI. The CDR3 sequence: CASSPGQDQPQHF. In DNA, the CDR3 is TGTGCCAGCTCACCGGGCCAAGATCAGCCCCAGCATTTT.

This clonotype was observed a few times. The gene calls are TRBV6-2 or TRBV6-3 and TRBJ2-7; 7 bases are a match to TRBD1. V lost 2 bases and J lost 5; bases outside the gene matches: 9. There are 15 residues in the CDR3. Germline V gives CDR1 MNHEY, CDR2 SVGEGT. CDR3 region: CASSYHGTAKNEQYF. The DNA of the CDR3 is TGTGCCAGCAGTTACCACGGGACAGCAAAAAACGAGCAGTACTTC.

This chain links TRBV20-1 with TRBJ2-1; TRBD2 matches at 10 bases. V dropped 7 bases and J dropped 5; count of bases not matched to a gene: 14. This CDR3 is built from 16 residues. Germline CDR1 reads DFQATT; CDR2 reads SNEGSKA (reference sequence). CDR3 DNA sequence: TGCAGTGTCCCGATCGGCTCACTAGCGGGGAACAATGAGCAGTTCTTC. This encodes CSVPIGSLAGNNEQFF.

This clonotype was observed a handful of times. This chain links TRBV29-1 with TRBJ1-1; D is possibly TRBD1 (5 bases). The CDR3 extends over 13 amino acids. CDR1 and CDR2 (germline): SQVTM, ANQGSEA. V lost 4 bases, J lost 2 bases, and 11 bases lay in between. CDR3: CSVGKTVNTEAFF. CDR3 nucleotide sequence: TGCAGCGTTGGAAAGACAGTTAACACTGAAGCTTTCTTT.

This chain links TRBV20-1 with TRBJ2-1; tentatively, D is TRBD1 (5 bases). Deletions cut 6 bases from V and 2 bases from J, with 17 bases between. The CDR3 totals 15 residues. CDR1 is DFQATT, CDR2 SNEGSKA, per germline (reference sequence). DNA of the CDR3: TGCAGTGCCCAAGAGGCAGGGTACACCTACAATGAGCAGTTCTTC. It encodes CSAQEAGYTYNEQFF.

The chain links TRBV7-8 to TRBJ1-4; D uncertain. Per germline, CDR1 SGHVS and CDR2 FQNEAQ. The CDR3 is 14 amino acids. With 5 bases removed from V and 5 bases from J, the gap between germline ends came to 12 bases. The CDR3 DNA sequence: TGTGCCAGCAGCCTCGGAGACCGGAATGAAAAACTGTTTTTT. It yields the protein CASSLGDRNEKLFF.

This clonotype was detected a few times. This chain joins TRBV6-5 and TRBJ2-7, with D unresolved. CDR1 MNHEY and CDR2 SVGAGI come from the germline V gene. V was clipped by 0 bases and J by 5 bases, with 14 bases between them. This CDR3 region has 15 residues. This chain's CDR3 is CASSYSLGRHNEQYF. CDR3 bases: TGTGCCAGCAGTTACTCTTTGGGCAGGCATAACGAGCAGTACTTC.

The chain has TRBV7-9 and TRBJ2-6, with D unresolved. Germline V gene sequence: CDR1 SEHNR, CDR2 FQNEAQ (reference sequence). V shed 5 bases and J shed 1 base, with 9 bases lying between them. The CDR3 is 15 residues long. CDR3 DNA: TGTGCCAGCAGCACTATGGGGTCTGGGGCCAACGTCCTGACTTTC. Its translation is CASSTMGSGANVLTF. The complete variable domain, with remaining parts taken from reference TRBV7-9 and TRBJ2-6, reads DTGVSQNPRHKITKRGQNVTFRCDPISEHNRLYWYRQTLGQGPEFLTYFQNEAQLEKSRLLSDRFSAERPKGSFSTLEIQRTEQGDSAMYLCASSTMGSGANVLTFGAGSRLTVL.

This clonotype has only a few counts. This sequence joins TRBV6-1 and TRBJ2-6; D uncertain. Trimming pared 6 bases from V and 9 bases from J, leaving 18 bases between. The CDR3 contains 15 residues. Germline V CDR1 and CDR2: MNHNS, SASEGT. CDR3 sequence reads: CASRAGRALVNVLTF. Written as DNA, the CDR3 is TGTGCCAGCAGGGCAGGACGGGCCTTAGTCAACGTCCTGACTTTC.

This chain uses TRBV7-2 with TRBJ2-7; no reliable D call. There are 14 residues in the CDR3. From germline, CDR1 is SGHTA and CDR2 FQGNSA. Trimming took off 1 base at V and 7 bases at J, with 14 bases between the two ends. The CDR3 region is CASSLEVGKPEQYF. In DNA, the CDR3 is TGTGCCAGCAGCTTAGAGGTTGGGAAACCTGAGCAGTACTTC.

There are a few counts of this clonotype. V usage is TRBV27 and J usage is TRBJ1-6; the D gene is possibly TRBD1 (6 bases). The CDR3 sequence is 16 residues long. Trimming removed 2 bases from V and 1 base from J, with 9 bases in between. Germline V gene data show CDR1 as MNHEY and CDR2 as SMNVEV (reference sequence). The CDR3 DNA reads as TGTGCCAGCAGTTTAGCCCAGGGGTCCTATAATTCACCCCTCCACTTT. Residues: CASSLAQGSYNSPLHF.

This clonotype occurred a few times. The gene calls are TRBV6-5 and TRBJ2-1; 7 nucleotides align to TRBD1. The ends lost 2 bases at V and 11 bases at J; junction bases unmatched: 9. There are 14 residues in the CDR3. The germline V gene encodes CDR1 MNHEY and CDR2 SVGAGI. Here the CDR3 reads CASSYHFGTEKQFF. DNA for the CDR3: TGTGCCAGCAGTTACCACTTTGGGACAGAAAAGCAGTTCTTC.

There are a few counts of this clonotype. The CDR3 here is CASSQDPSGGHRSYEQYF. The CDR3 nucleotides are TGTGCCAGCAGCCAAGATCCTAGCGGGGGTCACCGCTCCTACGAGCAGTACTTC. The rearrangement links TRBV4-2 to TRBJ2-7; TRBD2 agrees at 10 bases. Germline loops: CDR1 LGHNA, CDR2 YNFKEQ. The CDR3 contains 18 residues. J lost 0 bases, V lost 0 bases, and 8 bases had no gene match.

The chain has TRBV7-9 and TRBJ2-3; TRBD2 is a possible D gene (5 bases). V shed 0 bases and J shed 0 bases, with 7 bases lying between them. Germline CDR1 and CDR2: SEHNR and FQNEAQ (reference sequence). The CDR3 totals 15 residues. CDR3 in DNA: TGTGCCAGCAGCTTAGCGCTAGCTAGCACAGATACGCAGTATTTT. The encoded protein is CASSLALASTDTQYF.

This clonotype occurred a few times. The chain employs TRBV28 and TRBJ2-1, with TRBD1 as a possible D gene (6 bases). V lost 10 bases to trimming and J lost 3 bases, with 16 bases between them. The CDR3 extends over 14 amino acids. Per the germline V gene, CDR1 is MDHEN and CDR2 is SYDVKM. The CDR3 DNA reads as TGTGCCACCCAGTTTAGGGGGTACTACAATGAGCAGTTCTTC. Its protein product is CATQFRGYYNEQFF. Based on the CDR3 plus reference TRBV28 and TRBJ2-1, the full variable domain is DVKVTQSSRYLVKRTGEKVFLECVQDMDHENMFWYRQDPGLGLRLIYFSYDVKMKEKGDIPEGYSVSREKKERFSLILESASTNQTSMYLCATQFRGYYNEQFFGPGTRLTVL.